These 23 T cell receptor beta chains were sequenced from one sample in a study of beta chain features in type 1 diabetes. No cognate antigen is known for these TCRs. The investigators reverse transcribed all of the isolated RNA, so they sequenced expressed TCRB transcripts. Repertoires were generated with immunoSEQ multiplex PCR, while TCRdb's copy carries only in-frame clones and drops some. The data hold approximately 250,000 clones, with roughly a tenth observed a single time. Study observations and caveats: Shorter TCRB CDR3s, moderately but significantly so, were found in Type 1 diabetes patients in all four CD4+ subsets.

The sequenced sample consisted of naive CD4+ T cells from blood. Receptors were obtained from a man aged 25 to 40 with type 1 diabetes.

The chain uses TRBV25-1 and TRBJ1-5; D is perhaps TRBD1 (5 bases). The CDR3 consists of 14 residues. From germline, CDR1 is MGHDK and CDR2 SYGVNS. Trimming removed 4 bases at V and 5 bases at J, with 12 bases between. Written as DNA, the CDR3 is TGTGCCAGCAGTGCTATGGGGGGGGATCAGCCCCAGCATTTT. Its protein is CASSAMGGDQPQHF.

A few counts support this clone. The sample contains more than one DNA sequence encoding this CDR3. V gene TRBV7-9 combines with J gene TRBJ2-3, with 8 positions matching TRBD1. V shed 4 bases and J 1 base; nucleotides not matched to a gene: 4. Per the germline V gene, CDR1 is SEHNR and CDR2 is FQNEAQ (reference sequence). This CDR3 is built from 15 residues. CDR3 loop: CASSSWTGRTDTQYF. CDR3 coding DNA: TGTGCCAGCAGCTCATGGACAGGGCGCACAGATACGCAGTATTTT.

The rearrangement links TRBV18 to TRBJ2-1, with 8 bases identical to TRBD1. V shed 5 bases, J shed 3 bases, and the junction held 6 bases outside the gene matches. The CDR3 covers 15 residues. The V gene's germline CDR1 is KGHSH and CDR2 LQKENI. The CDR3 is CASSDQGAVYNEQFF. The DNA of the CDR3 is TGTGCCAGCTCAGACCAGGGGGCGGTCTACAATGAGCAGTTCTTC.

The chain carries TRBV9 and TRBJ2-5, with TRBD2 matching over 9 bases. The CDR3 has 14 residues. Germline V gene data show CDR1 as SGDLS and CDR2 as YYNGEE. After removal of 4 bases from V and 4 bases from J, the junction contained 5 bases not matched to a gene. DNA of the CDR3: TGTGCCAGCAGCTTCGGACTAGCGTTAGAGACCCAGTACTTC. Amino acids: CASSFGLALETQYF.

The chain has TRBV28 and TRBJ1-1; D uncertain. CDR1 is MDHEN and CDR2 is SYDVKM in the germline V gene. The CDR3 runs to 12 residues. Trimming stripped 6 bases from V and 1 base from J, with 6 bases between. CDR3 amino acids: CASRPQNTEAFF. The CDR3 region has the DNA TGTGCCAGCAGACCACAGAACACTGAAGCTTTCTTT. Full variable domain (remainder filled in from reference TRBV28 and TRBJ1-1): DVKVTQSSRYLVKRTGEKVFLECVQDMDHENMFWYRQDPGLGLRLIYFSYDVKMKEKGDIPEGYSVSREKKERFSLILESASTNQTSMYLCASRPQNTEAFFGQGTRLTVV.

This chain uses TRBV2 with TRBJ2-4; 8 positions match TRBD1. This CDR3 is 14 amino acids long. V lost 4 bases and J lost 5; bases outside the gene matches: 4. Germline V gene lookup returns CDR1 SNHLY and CDR2 FYNNEI. For the CDR3, the DNA is TGTGCCAGCAGTGTCCAGGGGGCCCAAAACATTCAGTACTTC. This encodes CASSVQGAQNIQYF.

This clone was counted between two and nine times. The chain combines TRBV30 with TRBJ2-7, with D unresolved. Germline CDR1 reads GTSNPN; CDR2 reads SVGIG (reference sequence). This CDR3 region has 12 residues. V dropped 5 bases and J dropped 0 bases, with 8 bases sitting between them. The CDR3 sequence: CAWGTASYEQYF. In nucleotides, the CDR3 is TGTGCCTGGGGTACAGCCTCCTACGAGCAGTACTTC.

This clone came up a few times. J is TRBJ1-5 and V is TRBV25-1, with D possibly being TRBD1 (6 bases). V was shortened by 1 base and J by 9 bases, with 22 bases between the two germline ends. This CDR3 contains 17 residues. The germline V gene encodes CDR1 MGHDK and CDR2 SYGVNS. The CDR3 protein is CASSELEVGQFRRPQHF. The CDR3 DNA follows: TGTGCCAGCAGTGAATTAGAAGTAGGACAGTTCAGAAGGCCCCAGCATTTT.

The chain couples TRBV5-6 to TRBJ2-5; D might be TRBD1 (5 bases). V lost 0 bases and J lost 5, with 14 bases in between. CDR3 length: 15 amino acids. Germline CDR1 and CDR2: SGHDT and YYEEEE. The CDR3 DNA is TGTGCCAGCAGCTTGGTAGGGGCTGGTCTGGAGACCCAGTACTTC. It codes for CASSLVGAGLETQYF.

This clone came up a few times. The chain employs TRBV6-6 and TRBJ2-1, with D possibly TRBD2 on 5 matching bases. Between the trimmed V and J ends, which lost 2 bases and 8 bases, there was a span of 10 bases. Germline V gene sequence: CDR1 MNHNY, CDR2 SVGAGI (reference sequence). The CDR3 is 13 amino acids. As DNA, the CDR3 is TGTGCCAGCAGTTACAAGCGGATGGATGAGCAGTTCTTC. Translated, it gives CASSYKRMDEQFF.

This chain connects TRBV29-1 to TRBJ2-5; 7 bases are a match to TRBD1. The CDR3 runs to 13 residues. Germline CDR1 and CDR2: SQVTM and ANQGSEA. V shed 5 bases, J shed 4 bases, and the junction held 7 bases outside the gene matches. CDR3 in amino acids: CSVRTGGSETQYF. CDR3 DNA sequence: TGCAGCGTTAGGACAGGAGGATCAGAGACCCAGTACTTC.

This rearrangement joins TRBV30 to TRBJ1-1; TRBD1 is a possible D gene (6 bases). The V and J ends lost 0 bases and 4 bases respectively, with 9 bases between them. The CDR3 is 13 residues long. Germline V gives CDR1 GTSNPN, CDR2 SVGIG (reference sequence). The CDR3, as DNA: TGTGCCTGGAGTGTAGGGGGGGGCACTGAAGCTTTCTTT. Protein: CAWSVGGGTEAFF.

The V call is TRBV10-3, the J call TRBJ1-6; D is perhaps TRBD1 (5 bases). Germline V gene data show CDR1 as ENHRY and CDR2 as SYGVKD. The CDR3 totals 16 residues. V shed 0 bases and J shed 0 bases, with 6 bases lying between them. The CDR3 DNA reads TGTGCCATCAGTGAGTCGACAGTCTCCTATAATTCACCCCTCCACTTT. Protein: CAISESTVSYNSPLHF.

This clone has more than one count but fewer than ten. This chain connects TRBV7-3 to TRBJ2-2, with D uncertain. Looked up from germline, CDR1 is SGHTA and CDR2 is FQGTGA. This CDR3 region has 15 residues. Trimming stripped 2 bases from V and 2 bases from J, with 9 bases between. This CDR3 is CASSLVASNTGELFF. DNA of the CDR3: TGTGCCAGCAGCTTAGTAGCTTCTAACACCGGGGAGCTGTTTTTT. Full variable domain (outside the CDR3, taken from reference TRBV7-3 and TRBJ2-2): GAGVSQTPSNKVTEKGKYVELRCDPISGHTALYWYRQSLGQGPEFLIYFQGTGAADDSGLPNDRFFAVRPEGSVSTLKIQRTERGDSAVYLCASSLVASNTGELFFGEGSRLTVL.

This clone has only a few counts. This chain links TRBV27 with TRBJ2-1, with 11 bases fitting TRBD2. The CDR3 loop spans 16 amino acids. V shed 5 bases and J 3 bases; nucleotides not matched to a gene: 6. The germline V gene encodes CDR1 MNHEY and CDR2 SMNVEV (reference sequence). This CDR3 is CASSHRLAGRYNEQFF. The CDR3 nucleotides read TGTGCCAGCAGTCACCGACTAGCGGGGCGCTACAATGAGCAGTTCTTC.

This clone has a handful of counts. The CDR3 DNA is TGTGCCAGCAGCACCCTACCGGGACAGATAGGGTCAGAGCAGTTCTTC. As protein: CASSTLPGQIGSEQFF. J is TRBJ2-1 and V is TRBV7-9; 7 nucleotides line up with TRBD1. Germline V lookup: CDR1 SEHNR, CDR2 FQNEAQ (reference sequence). The CDR3 runs to 16 residues. Trimming took 5 bases from V and 10 from J; bases not matched to a gene: 17.

The chain combines TRBV30 with TRBJ1-4; no clear D. Trimming left V 1 base short and J 7 bases short, with 7 bases between. The CDR3 length is 12 residues. The germline V gene has CDR1 GTSNPN and CDR2 SVGIG (reference sequence). CDR3 region: CAWSATGEKLFF. CDR3 coding DNA: TGTGCCTGGAGTGCGACTGGTGAAAAACTGTTTTTT.

The chain joins TRBV19 to TRBJ1-2; D might be TRBD1 (5 bases). Per the germline V gene, CDR1 is LNHDA and CDR2 is SQIVND (reference sequence). CDR3 length equals 15 residues. V gave up 4 bases and J gave up 6 bases, with 18 bases separating them. CDR3 DNA: TGTGCCAGTAGTAGAACCGGGACTCTCAACCATGGCTACACCTTC. Its protein product is CASSRTGTLNHGYTF.

This clone was seen only a few times. The gene calls are TRBV7-9 and TRBJ1-4; D is unclear. The length of the CDR3 is 13 residues. From germline, CDR1 is SEHNR and CDR2 FQNEAQ (reference sequence). V was cut by 4 bases and J by 0 bases, with 3 bases left in between. This CDR3 is CASSSATNEKLFF. The CDR3, as DNA: TGTGCCAGCAGCTCCGCAACTAATGAAAAACTGTTTTTT.

This chain joins TRBV27 and TRBJ1-2, with D unresolved. Per germline, CDR1 MNHEY and CDR2 SMNVEV (reference sequence). V was shortened by 4 bases and J by 2 bases, with 5 bases between the two germline ends. The CDR3 is 12 residues long. CDR3 residues: CASSSQNYGYTF. The CDR3 DNA sequence: TGTGCCAGCAGTTCCCAGAACTATGGCTACACCTTC.

The chain's CDR3 is CSAGVIGNTIYF. The CDR3 nucleotides read TGCAGCGCGGGGGTAATCGGAAACACCATATATTTT. The J gene is TRBJ1-3, the V gene TRBV29-1; D might be TRBD1 (5 bases). CDR1 SQVTM and CDR2 ANQGSEA come from the germline V gene. The CDR3 loop spans 12 amino acids. Trimming left V 7 bases short and J 4 bases short, with 11 bases between.

This clone was counted only a few times. The V and J genes are TRBV15 and TRBJ2-5, with 8 bases lining up with TRBD2. Looked up from germline, CDR1 is LNHNV and CDR2 is YYDKDF (reference sequence). The CDR3 sequence is 13 residues long. V shed 11 bases and J 2 bases; nucleotides not matched to a gene: 7. This chain's CDR3 is CASSSGGQETQYF. CDR3 coding DNA: TGTGCCTCGTCGTCGGGGGGGCAAGAGACCCAGTACTTC. Filled out from reference TRBV15 and TRBJ2-5, the complete variable domain reads DAMVIQNPRYQVTQFGKPVTLSCSQTLNHNVMYWYQQKSSQAPKLLFHYYDKDFNNEADTPDNFQSRRPNTSFCFLDIRSPGLGDTAMYLCASSSGGQETQYFGPGTRLLVL.

V is TRBV7-2 and J is TRBJ1-1; D gene uncertain. The V and J ends lost 3 bases and 6 bases respectively, with 11 bases between them. This CDR3 has 13 amino acids. Germline values: CDR1 SGHTA, CDR2 FQGNSA. This CDR3 reads CASSFGVRAEAFF. The CDR3, as DNA: TGTGCCAGCAGCTTCGGAGTGCGGGCTGAAGCTTTCTTT.